A selection of T cell receptor beta chains follows, all from one sample in a study of post-analysis software for immune sequencing data. TCRdb independently ran MiXCR on the PCR reads; one entry per CDR3 protein. The sample holds about 820,000 distinct CDR3 sequences, roughly half seen once. Input material: blood. The receptor source for this set is a girl aged 10 to 17 with multiple sclerosis. The CDR3 runs from the conserved cysteine through the conserved F or W. The order of the fields is V gene, D gene, clone size, J gene, CDR3 protein, CDR3 DNA. The D gene is left open where the match is weak. Where a row states a size, it is once, few, many or the class of an expanded clone; other rows omit it.

V gene: TRBV20-1; D gene: TRBD2; clone size: few; J gene: TRBJ2-7; CDR3 protein: CSAHAIAGRSYEQYF; CDR3 DNA: TGCAGTGCTCACGCTATAGCGGGACGCTCCTACGAGCAGTACTTC
V gene: TRBV12-3/TRBV12-4; D gene: -; clone size: -; J gene: TRBJ2-1; CDR3 protein: CASSGGAAYYNEQFF; CDR3 DNA: TGTGCCAGCAGTGGGGGAGCGGCCTACTACAATGAGCAGTTCTTC
V gene: TRBV15; D gene: TRBD1; clone size: few; J gene: TRBJ2-3; CDR3 protein: CATSRRTGGMDTQYF; CDR3 DNA: TGTGCCACCAGCAGGAGGACAGGGGGAATGGATACGCAGTATTTT
V gene: TRBV15; D gene: -; clone size: -; J gene: TRBJ2-1; CDR3 protein: CATSRDNGDNEQFF; CDR3 DNA: TGTGCCACCAGCAGAGATAACGGGGACAATGAGCAGTTCTTC
V gene: TRBV28; D gene: -; clone size: -; J gene: TRBJ2-1; CDR3 protein: CASSLFGTYNEQFF; CDR3 DNA: TGTGCCAGCAGTTTATTTGGGACCTACAATGAGCAGTTCTTC
V gene: TRBV6-1; D gene: TRBD2; clone size: -; J gene: TRBJ2-7; CDR3 protein: CASSGLAGGHEQYF; CDR3 DNA: TGTGCCAGCAGTGGACTAGCGGGGGGGCACGAGCAGTACTTC
V gene: TRBV7-9; D gene: -; clone size: -; J gene: TRBJ2-7; CDR3 protein: CASSSNYYEQYF; CDR3 DNA: TGTGCCAGCAGCTCCAACTACTACGAGCAGTACTTC
V gene: TRBV29-1; D gene: -; clone size: few; J gene: TRBJ1-2; CDR3 protein: CSARASGNYGYTF; CDR3 DNA: TGCAGCGCTCGGGCATCGGGTAACTATGGCTACACCTTC
V gene: TRBV9; D gene: -; clone size: -; J gene: TRBJ1-1; CDR3 protein: CASSVASGEAEAFF; CDR3 DNA: TGTGCCAGCAGCGTAGCTTCAGGGGAGGCTGAAGCTTTCTTT
V gene: TRBV6-5; D gene: -; clone size: -; J gene: TRBJ1-6; CDR3 protein: CASSYVQPYNSPLHF; CDR3 DNA: TGTGCCAGCAGTTACGTACAGCCCTATAATTCACCCCTCCACTTT
V gene: TRBV6-5; D gene: -; clone size: -; J gene: TRBJ2-3; CDR3 protein: CASSYVPSSTDTQYF; CDR3 DNA: TGTGCCAGCAGTTACGTTCCCTCTAGCACAGATACGCAGTATTTT
V gene: TRBV5-1; D gene: TRBD1; clone size: few; J gene: TRBJ1-2; CDR3 protein: CASSLGQGGHGYTF; CDR3 DNA: TGCGCCAGCAGCTTGGGACAGGGAGGCCATGGCTACACCTTC
V gene: TRBV27; D gene: -; clone size: -; J gene: TRBJ2-7; CDR3 protein: CASSLRAEYEQYF; CDR3 DNA: TGTGCCAGCAGTTTAAGGGCAGAATACGAGCAGTACTTC